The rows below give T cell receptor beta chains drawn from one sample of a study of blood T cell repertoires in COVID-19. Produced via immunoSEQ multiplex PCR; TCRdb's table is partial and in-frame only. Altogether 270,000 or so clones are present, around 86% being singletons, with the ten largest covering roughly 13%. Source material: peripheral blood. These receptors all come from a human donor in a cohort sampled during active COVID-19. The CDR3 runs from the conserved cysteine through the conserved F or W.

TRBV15 CATSRDRGVQETQYF
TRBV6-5 CASGNRGVHEQYF
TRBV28 CASTTSGGQNTIYF
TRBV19 CASSSRNLGESYEQYF
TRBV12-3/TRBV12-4 CASSPQGAGTQYF
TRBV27 CASSRTSLGEQFF
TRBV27 CASSFSGSNQPQHF
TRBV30 CAWSVGGGYEQYF
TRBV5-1 CASSFTPGTDTQYF
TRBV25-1 CASSERMGTGTFNEQFF
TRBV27 CASSPRTSGRGPYNEQFF
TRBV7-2 CASSFGQAIYEQYF
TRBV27 CASSGAGGGRAEQYF
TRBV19 CASRAPGTSGSWEFF
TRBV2 CASSAARANTEAFF
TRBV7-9 CASSYPQGGYTGELFF
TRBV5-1 CASSYTGTGAQNSPLHF
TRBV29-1 CSVNWGQTRGYTF
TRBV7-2 CASSLPSLAYQFF
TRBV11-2 CASSSRDRGPMNTEAFF
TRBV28 CASSLPPLNTEAFF
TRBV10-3 CAISGPPSDRGRYGYTF
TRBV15 CATSRSLRETQYF
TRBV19 CASRSESSYNEQFF
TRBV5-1 CATHPGAGNTIYF
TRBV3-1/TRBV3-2 CASSWRGVADRGGYTF
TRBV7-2 CASSLSSGTAYEQYF
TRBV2 CASNAQGSSYEQYF
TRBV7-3 CASSLIGRANTGELFF
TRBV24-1 CATPARDRAADTQYF
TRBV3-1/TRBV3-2 CASSQDFRGYTF
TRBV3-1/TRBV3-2 CASSQRVGLANEQFF
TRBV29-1 CSVEDPGEQYF
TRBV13 CASLPWLEAGELFF
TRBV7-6 CASSLGFLAEIYNEQFF
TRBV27 CASSTGTGPGELFF
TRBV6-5 CASSSLGETQYF
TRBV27 CASTSTGGRMNTEAFF
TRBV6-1 CASSEWAVDSTDTQYF
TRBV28 CASSATPLYEQYF
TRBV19 CASSPTGVNSPLHF
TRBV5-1 CASRGGGSSYNSPLHF
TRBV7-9 CASSPQGGQPQHF
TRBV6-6 CASTQEQGKTYEQYF
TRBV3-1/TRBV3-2 CASSRWTGDSEQYF